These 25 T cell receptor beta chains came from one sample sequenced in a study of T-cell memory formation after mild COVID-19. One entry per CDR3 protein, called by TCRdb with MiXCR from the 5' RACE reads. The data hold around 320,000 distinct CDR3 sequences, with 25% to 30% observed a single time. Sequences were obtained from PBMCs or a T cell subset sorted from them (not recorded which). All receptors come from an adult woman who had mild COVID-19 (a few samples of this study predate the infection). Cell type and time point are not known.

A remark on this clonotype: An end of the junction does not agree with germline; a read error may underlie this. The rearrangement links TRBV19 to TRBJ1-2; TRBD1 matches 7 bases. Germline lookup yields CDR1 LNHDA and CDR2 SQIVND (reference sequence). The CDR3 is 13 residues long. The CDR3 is CASSIQGNYGYTF. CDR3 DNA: TGTGCCAGCAGTATACAGGGGAACTATGGCTACACCTTC.

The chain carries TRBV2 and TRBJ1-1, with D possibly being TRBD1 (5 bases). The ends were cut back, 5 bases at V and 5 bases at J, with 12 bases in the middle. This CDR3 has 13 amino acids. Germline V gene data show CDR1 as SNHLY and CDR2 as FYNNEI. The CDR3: CASSQGGRTEAFF. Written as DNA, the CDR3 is TGTGCCAGCAGTCAGGGAGGCCGGACTGAAGCTTTCTTT.

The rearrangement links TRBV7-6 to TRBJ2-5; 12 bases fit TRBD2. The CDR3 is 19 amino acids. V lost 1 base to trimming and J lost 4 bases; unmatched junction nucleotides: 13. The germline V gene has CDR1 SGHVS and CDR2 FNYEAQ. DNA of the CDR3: TGTGCCAGCAGCTTAGGGGCTAGCGGGGGGGTATCCCCCAGAGAGACCCAGTACTTC. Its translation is CASSLGASGGVSPRETQYF.

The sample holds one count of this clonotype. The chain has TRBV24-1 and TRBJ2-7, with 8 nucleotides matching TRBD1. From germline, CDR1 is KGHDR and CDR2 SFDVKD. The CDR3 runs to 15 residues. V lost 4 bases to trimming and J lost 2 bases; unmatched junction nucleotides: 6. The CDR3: CATSDPGQGTYEQYF. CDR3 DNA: TGTGCCACCAGTGACCCCGGACAGGGCACCTACGAGCAGTACTTC.

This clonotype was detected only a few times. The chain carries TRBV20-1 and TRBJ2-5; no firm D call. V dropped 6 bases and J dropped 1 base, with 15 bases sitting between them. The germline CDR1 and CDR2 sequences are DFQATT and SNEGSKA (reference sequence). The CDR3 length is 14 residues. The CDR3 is CSAAPRALQETQYF. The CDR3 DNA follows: TGCAGTGCAGCCCCCCGGGCACTCCAAGAGACCCAGTACTTC.

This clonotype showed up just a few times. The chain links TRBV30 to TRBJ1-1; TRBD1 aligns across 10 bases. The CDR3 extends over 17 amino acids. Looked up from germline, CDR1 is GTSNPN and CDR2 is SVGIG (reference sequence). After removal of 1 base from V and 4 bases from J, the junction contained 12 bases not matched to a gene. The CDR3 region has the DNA TGTGCCTGGAGTGGAGGGGCTAGGGACAGGGGATCCACTGAAGCTTTCTTT. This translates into CAWSGGARDRGSTEAFF.

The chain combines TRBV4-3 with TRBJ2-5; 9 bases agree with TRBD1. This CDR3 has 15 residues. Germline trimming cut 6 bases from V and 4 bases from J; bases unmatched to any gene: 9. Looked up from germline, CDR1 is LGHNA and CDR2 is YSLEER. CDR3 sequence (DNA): TGCGCCAGCAGTCATCCCGGGACAGGGTTAGAGACCCAGTACTTC. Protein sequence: CASSHPGTGLETQYF.

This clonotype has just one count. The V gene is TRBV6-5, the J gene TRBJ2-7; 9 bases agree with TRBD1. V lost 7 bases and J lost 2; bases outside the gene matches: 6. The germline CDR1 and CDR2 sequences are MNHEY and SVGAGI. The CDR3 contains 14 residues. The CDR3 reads CASKDGTGTYEQYF. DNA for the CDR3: TGTGCCAGCAAAGATGGGACAGGGACCTACGAGCAGTACTTC.

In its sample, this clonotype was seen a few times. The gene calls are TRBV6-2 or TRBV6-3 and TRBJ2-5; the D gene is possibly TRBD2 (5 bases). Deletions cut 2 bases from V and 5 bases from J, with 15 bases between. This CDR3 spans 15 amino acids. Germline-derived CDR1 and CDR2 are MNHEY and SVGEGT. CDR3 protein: CASSYEGLRAETQYF. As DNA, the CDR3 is TGTGCCAGCAGTTACGAGGGCCTAAGAGCGGAGACCCAGTACTTC.

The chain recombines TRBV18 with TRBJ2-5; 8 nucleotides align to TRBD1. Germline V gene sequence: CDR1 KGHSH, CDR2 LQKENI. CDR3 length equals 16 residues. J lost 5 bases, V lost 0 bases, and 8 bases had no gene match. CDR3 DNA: TGTGCCAGCTCACCACCCAGGGGGCGAGAAAGGGAGACCCAGTACTTC. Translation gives CASSPPRGRERETQYF.

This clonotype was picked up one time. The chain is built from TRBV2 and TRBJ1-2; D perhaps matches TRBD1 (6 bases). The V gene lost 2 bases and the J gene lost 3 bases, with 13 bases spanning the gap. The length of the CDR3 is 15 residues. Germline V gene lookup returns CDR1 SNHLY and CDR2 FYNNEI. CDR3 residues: CASSEQGFPHYGYTF. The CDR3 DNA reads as TGTGCCAGCAGTGAACAGGGGTTCCCGCACTATGGCTACACCTTC.

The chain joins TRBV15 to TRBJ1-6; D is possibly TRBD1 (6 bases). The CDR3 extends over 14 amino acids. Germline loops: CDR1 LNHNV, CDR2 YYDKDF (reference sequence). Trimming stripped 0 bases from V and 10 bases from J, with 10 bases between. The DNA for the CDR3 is TGTGCCACCAGCAGAGATAACAGGGACTCACCCCTCCACTTT. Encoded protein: CATSRDNRDSPLHF.

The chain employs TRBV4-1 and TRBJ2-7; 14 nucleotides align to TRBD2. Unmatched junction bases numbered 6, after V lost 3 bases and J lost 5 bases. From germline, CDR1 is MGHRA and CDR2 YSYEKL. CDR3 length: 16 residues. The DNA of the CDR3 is TGCGCCAGCAGCCAGGGACTAGCGGGGGTCCGGGACGAGCAGTACTTC. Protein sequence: CASSQGLAGVRDEQYF.

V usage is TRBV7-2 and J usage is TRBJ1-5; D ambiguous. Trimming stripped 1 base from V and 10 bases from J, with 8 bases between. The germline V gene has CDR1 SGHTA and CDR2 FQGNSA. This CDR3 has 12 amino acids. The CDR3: CASSLGFGPQHF. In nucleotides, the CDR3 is TGTGCCAGCAGCTTAGGATTCGGCCCCCAGCATTTT. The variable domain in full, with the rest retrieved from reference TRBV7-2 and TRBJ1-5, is GAGVSQSPSNKVTEKGKDVELRCDPISGHTALYWYRQSLGQGLEFLIYFQGNSAPDKSGLPSDRFSAERTGGSVSTLTIQRTQQEDSAVYLCASSLGFGPQHFGDGTRLSIL.

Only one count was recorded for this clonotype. The CDR3 spells CASSLVAGITPANTGELFF. The CDR3 DNA sequence: TGTGCCAGCAGCTTGGTGGCAGGGATTACTCCCGCGAACACCGGGGAGCTGTTTTTT. The chain has TRBV5-5 and TRBJ2-2, with a possible D match to TRBD1 (5 bases). CDR3 length: 19 amino acids. V shed 0 bases and J shed 0 bases, with 18 bases lying between them. From germline, CDR1 is SGHKS and CDR2 YYEKEE (reference sequence).

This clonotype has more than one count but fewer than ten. The CDR3 nucleotides are TGCGCCAGCAGCTTGGATACAGGGCCGAACACTGAAGCTTTCTTT. Translation gives CASSLDTGPNTEAFF. V and J are TRBV5-1 and TRBJ1-1; a weak D match, TRBD1 (6 bases). The CDR3 spans 15 residues. Germline CDR1 SGHRS, CDR2 YFSETQ. Trimming left V 0 bases short and J 1 base short, with 10 bases between.

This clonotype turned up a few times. The CDR3 region has the DNA TGTGCTACTCAGCCGGGACAGGGGGCCGAGCAGTACTTC. Encoded protein: CATQPGQGAEQYF. The V and J genes are TRBV24-1 and TRBJ2-7; 12 nucleotides align to TRBD1. The CDR3 loop spans 13 amino acids. CDR1 and CDR2 (germline): KGHDR, SFDVKD.

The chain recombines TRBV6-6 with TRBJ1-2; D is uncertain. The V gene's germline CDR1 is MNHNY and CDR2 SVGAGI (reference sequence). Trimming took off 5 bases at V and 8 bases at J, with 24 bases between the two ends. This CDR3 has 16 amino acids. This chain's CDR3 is CASSLDEWVFARGYTF. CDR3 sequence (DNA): TGTGCCAGCAGTCTCGATGAGTGGGTTTTCGCGCGCGGCTACACCTTC.

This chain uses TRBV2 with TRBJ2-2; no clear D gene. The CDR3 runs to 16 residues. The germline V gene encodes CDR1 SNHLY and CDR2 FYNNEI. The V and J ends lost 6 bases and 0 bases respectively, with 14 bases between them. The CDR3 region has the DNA TGTGCCAGCAGGAAGGGCGCCACGACGAACACCGGGGAGCTGTTTTTT. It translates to CASRKGATTNTGELFF.

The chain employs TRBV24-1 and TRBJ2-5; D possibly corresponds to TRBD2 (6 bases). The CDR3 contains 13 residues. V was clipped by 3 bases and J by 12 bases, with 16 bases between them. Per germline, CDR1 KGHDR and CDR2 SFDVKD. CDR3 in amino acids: CATSDTGTGQKYF. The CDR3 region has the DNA TGTGCCACCAGTGATACCGGGACTGGACAAAAGTACTTC.

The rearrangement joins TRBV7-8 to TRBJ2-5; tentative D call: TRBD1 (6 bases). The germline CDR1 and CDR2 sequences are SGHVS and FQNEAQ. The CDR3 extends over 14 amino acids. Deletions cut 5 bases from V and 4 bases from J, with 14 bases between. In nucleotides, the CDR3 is TGTGCCAGCAGCCCCTTGGGGGCGCGAGAGACCCAGTACTTC. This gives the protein CASSPLGARETQYF.

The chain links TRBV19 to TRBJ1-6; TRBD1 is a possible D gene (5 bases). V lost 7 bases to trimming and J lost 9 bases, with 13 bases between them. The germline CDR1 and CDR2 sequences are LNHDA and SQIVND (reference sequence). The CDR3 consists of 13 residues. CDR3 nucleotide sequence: TGTGCCAGTAAGGGGAAGGGCGGTTCACCCCTCCACTTT. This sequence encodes CASKGKGGSPLHF.

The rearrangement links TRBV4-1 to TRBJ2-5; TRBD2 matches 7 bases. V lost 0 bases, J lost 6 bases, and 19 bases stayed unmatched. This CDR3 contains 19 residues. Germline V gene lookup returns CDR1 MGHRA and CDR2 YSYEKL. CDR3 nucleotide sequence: TGCGCCAGCAGCCAAGACCTGCTCGGCGGGGGAAGTACCAAGAAGACCCAGTACTTC. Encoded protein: CASSQDLLGGGSTKKTQYF.

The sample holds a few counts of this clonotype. The DNA for the CDR3 is TGTGCCAGCAGTTCAACAGGGGGACGGATTCAGTACTTC. Its protein product is CASSSTGGRIQYF. This chain connects TRBV7-9 to TRBJ2-4; 8 bases line up with TRBD1. Per the germline V gene, CDR1 is SEHNR and CDR2 is FQNEAQ (reference sequence). The CDR3 extends over 13 amino acids. Trimming took 6 bases from V and 10 from J; bases not matched to a gene: 8.

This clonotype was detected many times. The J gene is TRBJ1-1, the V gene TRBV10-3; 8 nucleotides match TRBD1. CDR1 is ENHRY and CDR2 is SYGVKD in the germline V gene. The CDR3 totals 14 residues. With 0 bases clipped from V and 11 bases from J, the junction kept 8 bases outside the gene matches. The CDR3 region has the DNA TGTGCCATCAGTGAGTCAACAGGAACAGGGGGGGCTTTCTTT. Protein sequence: CAISESTGTGGAFF.